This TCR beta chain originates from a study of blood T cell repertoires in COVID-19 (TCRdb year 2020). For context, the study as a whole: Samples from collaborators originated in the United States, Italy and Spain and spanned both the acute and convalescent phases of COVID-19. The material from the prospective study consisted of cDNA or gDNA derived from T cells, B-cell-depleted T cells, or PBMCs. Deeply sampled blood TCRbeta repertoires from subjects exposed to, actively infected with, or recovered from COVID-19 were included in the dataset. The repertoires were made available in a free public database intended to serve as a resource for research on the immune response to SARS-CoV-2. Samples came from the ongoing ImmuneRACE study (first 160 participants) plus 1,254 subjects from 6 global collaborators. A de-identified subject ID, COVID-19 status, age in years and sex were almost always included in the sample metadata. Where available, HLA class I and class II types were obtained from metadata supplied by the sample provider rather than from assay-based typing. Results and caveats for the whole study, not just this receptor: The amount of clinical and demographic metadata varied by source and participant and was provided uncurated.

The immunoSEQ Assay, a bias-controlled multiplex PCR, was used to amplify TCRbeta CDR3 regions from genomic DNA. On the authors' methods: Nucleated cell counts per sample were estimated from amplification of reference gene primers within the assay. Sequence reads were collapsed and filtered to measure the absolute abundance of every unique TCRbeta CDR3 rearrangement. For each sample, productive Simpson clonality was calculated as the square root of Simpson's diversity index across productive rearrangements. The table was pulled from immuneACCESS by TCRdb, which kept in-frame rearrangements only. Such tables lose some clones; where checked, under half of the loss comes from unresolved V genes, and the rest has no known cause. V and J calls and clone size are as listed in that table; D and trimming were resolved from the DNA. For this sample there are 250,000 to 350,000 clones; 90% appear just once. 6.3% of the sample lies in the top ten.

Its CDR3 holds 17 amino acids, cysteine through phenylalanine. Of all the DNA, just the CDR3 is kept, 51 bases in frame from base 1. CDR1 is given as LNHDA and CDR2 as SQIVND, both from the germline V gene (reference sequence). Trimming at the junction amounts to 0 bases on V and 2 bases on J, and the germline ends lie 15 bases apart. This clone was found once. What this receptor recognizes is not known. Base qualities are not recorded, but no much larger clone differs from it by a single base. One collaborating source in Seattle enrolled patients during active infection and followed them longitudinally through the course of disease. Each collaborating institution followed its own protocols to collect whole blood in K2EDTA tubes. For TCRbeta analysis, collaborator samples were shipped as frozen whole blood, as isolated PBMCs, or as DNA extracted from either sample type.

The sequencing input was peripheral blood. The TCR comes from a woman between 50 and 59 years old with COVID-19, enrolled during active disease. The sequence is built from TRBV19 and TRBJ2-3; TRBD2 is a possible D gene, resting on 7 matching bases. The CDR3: CASSIELGGAYTDTQYF. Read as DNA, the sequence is TGTGCCAGTAGTATAGAGTTGGGGGGGGCCTACACAGATACGCAGTATTTT.